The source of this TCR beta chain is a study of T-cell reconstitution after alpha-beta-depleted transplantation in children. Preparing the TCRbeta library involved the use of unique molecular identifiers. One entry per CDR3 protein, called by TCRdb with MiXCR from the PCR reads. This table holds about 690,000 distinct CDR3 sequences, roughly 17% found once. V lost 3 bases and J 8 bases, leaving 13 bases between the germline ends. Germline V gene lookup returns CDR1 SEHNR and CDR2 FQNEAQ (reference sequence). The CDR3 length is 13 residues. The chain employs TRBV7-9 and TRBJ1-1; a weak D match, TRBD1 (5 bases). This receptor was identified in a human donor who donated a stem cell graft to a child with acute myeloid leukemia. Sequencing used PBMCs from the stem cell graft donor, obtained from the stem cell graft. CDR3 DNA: TGTGCCAGCAGCTTCGGGACGGCCTCCGAAGCTTTCTTT. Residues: CASSFGTASEAFF.